Below, 13 T cell receptor beta chains from the same sample are listed, as sequenced in a study of T cells in Graves' hyperthyroidism and ophthalmopathy. RNA transcripts yielded amplified TCR beta CDR3 regions. The HTBI primer set was used in a first-round RT-PCR of the TCR CDR3. From the multiplex PCR reads, TCRdb called clonotypes with MiXCR, one entry per CDR3 protein. This table holds approximately 700,000 distinct CDR3 sequences, 15% to 20% found once. Sequenced material: blood. The receptor source for this set is a man aged 18 to 29 with Graves' hyperthyroidism.

This clonotype was counted ten times or more. The rearrangement uses TRBV10-3 and TRBJ2-1; tentatively, D is TRBD1 or TRBD2 (5 bases each). With 4 bases removed from V and 9 bases from J, the gap between germline ends came to 13 bases. The germline V gene encodes CDR1 ENHRY and CDR2 SYGVKD. The CDR3 is made up of 13 amino acids. CDR3 DNA sequence: TGTGCCATCAGTGGAGGGGATCGGAGTGAGCAGTTCTTC. Translated, it gives CAISGGDRSEQFF.

This clonotype turned up a few times. The V call is TRBV4-2, the J call TRBJ2-5, with 7 bases matching TRBD1. V lost 2 bases, J lost 12 bases, and 12 bases stayed unmatched. The CDR3 totals 14 residues. From germline, CDR1 is LGHNA and CDR2 YNFKEQ. CDR3 protein: CASSQYHRTGGEYF. The CDR3 nucleotides are TGTGCCAGCAGCCAATACCACAGGACAGGTGGGGAGTACTTC.

In this sample, this clonotype turned up many times. CDR3 amino acids: CASRLGAGNEQFF. CDR3 nucleotides: TGTGCCAGCAGACTAGGGGCAGGCAATGAGCAGTTCTTC. The rearrangement links TRBV12-3 or TRBV12-4 to TRBJ2-1, with D perhaps given as TRBD1 or TRBD2 (5 bases each). CDR3 length: 13 residues. The V gene lost 6 bases and the J gene lost 6 bases, with 12 bases spanning the gap.

This clonotype has at least ten counts. DNA of the CDR3: TGTGCCAGCAATACTGCCGGGACAGACGATGGCTACACCTTC. It codes for CASNTAGTDDGYTF. The chain combines TRBV12-3 or TRBV12-4 with TRBJ1-2; 7 bases agree with TRBD1. V was pared by 7 bases and J by 6 bases, with 11 bases of the junction left unmatched. This CDR3 comprises 14 residues.

The sample holds many counts of this clonotype. The CDR3 loop is CASSPAVGTGGAVSNQPQHF. CDR3 nucleotides: TGTGCCAGCAGCCCAGCCGTCGGGACAGGGGGCGCGGTAAGCAATCAGCCCCAGCATTTT. The rearrangement links TRBV7-2 to TRBJ1-5, with TRBD1 matching 12 bases. Germline-derived CDR1 and CDR2 are SGHTA and FQGNSA. The J segment lost 1 base and the V segment lost 5 bases, leaving 15 bases of the junction unmatched. The CDR3 has 20 amino acids.

This clonotype was counted only a few times. This sequence joins TRBV7-2 and TRBJ2-7; D is possibly TRBD2 (5 bases). This CDR3 contains 12 residues. V lost 5 bases and J lost 7, with 12 bases in between. CDR1 is SGHTA and CDR2 is FQGNSA in the germline V gene. The CDR3 protein is CASSPGMQEQYF. DNA for the CDR3: TGTGCCAGCAGCCCCGGGATGCAGGAGCAGTACTTC.

This clonotype was observed a handful of times. The genes are TRBV11-1 and TRBJ2-3; tentatively, D is TRBD1 (5 bases). From germline, CDR1 is SGHAT and CDR2 FQDESV (reference sequence). V was shortened by 5 bases and J by 3 bases, with 18 bases between the two germline ends. This CDR3 spans 16 amino acids. Written as DNA, the CDR3 is TGTGCCAGCAGCCCCTATTGGGGAAAGGGGACAGATACGCAGTATTTT. Translation: CASSPYWGKGTDTQYF.

The rearrangement joins TRBV28 to TRBJ1-4; 8 nucleotides agree with TRBD1. Trimming took 5 bases from V and 8 from J; bases not matched to a gene: 7. Germline-derived CDR1 and CDR2 are MDHEN and SYDVKM. This CDR3 region has 14 residues. The CDR3 sequence: CASSIGQGGEKLFF. The CDR3, as DNA: TGTGCCAGCAGTATCGGACAGGGTGGGGAAAAACTGTTTTTT.

As concerns this clonotype: Given a much more abundant clone one base away, this may be a read error. J is TRBJ1-1 and V is TRBV5-1, with 9 nucleotides matching TRBD1. Looked up from germline, CDR1 is SGHRS and CDR2 is YFSETQ. The CDR3 length is 15 residues. Trimming at V came to 4 bases and at J to 4 bases, leaving 8 bases not matched to a gene. For the CDR3, the DNA is TGCGCCAGCAGCACGGGACAGGGAGAGGGCACTGAAGCTTTCTTT. Its protein product is CASSTGQGEGTEAFF.

In this sample, this clonotype turned up many times. This chain uses TRBV6-6 with TRBJ2-1; D ambiguous. The CDR3 has 13 residues. The germline gives CDR1 MNHNY, CDR2 SVGAGI (reference sequence). V dropped 0 bases and J dropped 6 bases, with 6 bases sitting between them. For the CDR3, the DNA is TGTGCCAGCAGTTACTCTTGGGGCAATGAGCAGTTCTTC. Translating gives CASSYSWGNEQFF.

The chain has TRBV29-1 and TRBJ2-7, with 10 bases lining up with TRBD2. Germline-derived CDR1 and CDR2 are SQVTM and ANQGSEA. The CDR3 contains 14 residues. The trim removed 6 bases at V and 3 bases at J, leaving 8 bases unmatched. CDR3 residues: CSVIGLADYYEQYF. CDR3 DNA: TGCAGCGTGATCGGACTAGCGGACTACTACGAGCAGTACTTC.

This clonotype has ten or more counts. J is TRBJ2-7 and V is TRBV7-2; D tentatively fits TRBD1 or TRBD2 (5 bases each). Germline CDR1 and CDR2: SGHTA and FQGNSA. CDR3 length: 15 residues. V lost 0 bases to trimming and J lost 3 bases, with 12 bases between them. This CDR3 is CASSLAGDGFYEQYF. As DNA, the CDR3 is TGTGCCAGCAGCTTAGCGGGGGACGGATTCTACGAGCAGTACTTC.

This clonotype was counted ten times or more. Here the CDR3 reads CASSLEVGSYGYTF. The CDR3 DNA follows: TGTGCCAGCAGCTTAGAAGTTGGGAGCTATGGCTACACCTTC. The chain joins TRBV7-2 to TRBJ1-2; D gene ambiguous. Trimming shortened V by 1 base and J by 4 bases, and 10 bases separated the two germline ends. Germline V gives CDR1 SGHTA, CDR2 FQGNSA. The CDR3 is 14 amino acids.